Listed below are T cell receptor beta chains from one sample, sequenced in a study of blood T cells in healthy people across ages. In TCRdb, the 5' RACE reads were re-called with MiXCR into one record per CDR3 protein. The sample carries 890,000 or so distinct CDR3 sequences, roughly 60% recorded once. Sequenced: blood. These receptors all stem from a man under 40 in good health. CDR3s leave out the opening cysteine and the closing phenylalanine or tryptophan. Each record gives: clone size, D gene, V gene, CDR3 protein. D genes are given only for firm matches. Clone size appears in some rows only: once, few, many, or a class for an expanded clone.

.,.,TRBV18,ASSGQYNEQF
.,TRBD1,TRBV29-1,SAGNRDRVEQF
.,.,TRBV20-1,SARAQLVGGELF
.,TRBD2,TRBV20-1,SAPLAGRETQY
.,TRBD1,TRBV5-1,ASSLEGTGYRDTQY
.,.,TRBV20-1,SARDLNPRGLAEQY
.,.,TRBV29-1,SVEGGTQVSYNEQF
few,.,TRBV29-1,SVETATGSPYEQY
.,.,TRBV7-9,ASSLLNSGTDTQY
once,TRBD1,TRBV9,ASSPVDRSYEQY
once,.,TRBV5-1,ASSPSGGGVDNEQF
.,.,TRBV3-1,ASSQDLQGGSETQY
.,.,TRBV6-2/TRBV6-3,ASSYLRQSSTDTQY
.,TRBD2,TRBV9,ASSPRTSDETQY
.,.,TRBV5-1,ASLPDSSQETQY
few,.,TRBV2,ASAGANEQY
few,.,TRBV19,ASSGRISTDTQY
.,.,TRBV28,ASSFKTYEQY